This T cell receptor beta chain was recorded in a study of CD8 T cells in ankylosing spondylitis. Study-wide results and caveats: Clones tied to disease were said to be significantly enriched in matched ankylosing spondylitis synovial fluid. Relatively scarce in peripheral blood, disease-linked clones were CD8+. Previously reported in reactive arthritis synovial fluid and blood were some of the motif variants.

This clonotype has at least ten counts. What it binds is not known. Libraries for TCR beta were made by quantitative 5'-RACE with molecular barcodes. TCRdb independently ran MiXCR on the 5' RACE reads; one entry per CDR3 protein. In the table there are about 190,000 distinct CDR3 sequences, over 10% of which are singletons. In germline, CDR1 is MNHEY, CDR2 SVGEGT. Trimming at V came to 7 bases and at J to 2 bases, leaving 5 bases not matched to a gene. The CDR3 loop spans 13 amino acids. This clonotype was obtained from a female donor with ankylosing spondylitis or in good health (not recorded which). The specimen sequenced was blood, either unsorted or a sorted T cell fraction (not recorded which). The gene calls are TRBV6-2 or TRBV6-3 and TRBJ2-7; TRBD1 aligns across 7 bases. The CDR3 is CASTPTGPYEQYF. The CDR3 DNA follows: TGTGCCAGCACCCCGACAGGGCCCTACGAGCAGTACTTC.